This TCR beta chain came from a study of blood T cell repertoires in COVID-19 (dated by TCRdb to the early 2020s). Looking at the study overall: Collaborator samples came from the United States, Italy and Spain and covered acute and convalescent phases of COVID-19. A freely available public database, intended as a resource for researchers studying the immune response to SARS-CoV-2, is where the repertoires were released. The samples were drawn from the first 160 participants of the ongoing ImmuneRACE study and from 1,254 subjects provided by 6 global collaborators. HLA class I and class II types, where available, came from metadata supplied by the sample provider rather than from assay-based typing. The prospective study material was composed of cDNA or gDNA derived from T cells, B-cell-depleted T cells, or PBMCs. Deeply sampled blood TCRbeta repertoires from subjects exposed to, actively infected with, or recovered from COVID-19 were included in the dataset. The sample metadata nearly always contained a de-identified subject ID, COVID-19 status, age in years and sex. General findings and caveats noted by the study authors: The quantity of clinical and demographic metadata differed by source and by participant and was supplied without curation.

This clone was seen repeatedly, ten times or more. The antigen this receptor binds is unknown. There are no base qualities to consult, and no much larger clone falls within one base. Collaborating institutions collected whole blood in K2EDTA tubes following their own protocols. For TCRbeta analysis, collaborators shipped samples in one of three forms: frozen whole blood, isolated PBMCs, or DNA extracted from either of those sample types. The immunoSEQ Assay, a bias-controlled multiplex PCR, was used to amplify TCRbeta CDR3 regions from genomic DNA. Per the authors' processing: The number of nucleated cells in each sample was estimated from the amplification of reference gene primers within the assay. Sequence reads were collapsed and filtered to measure the absolute abundance of every unique TCRbeta CDR3 rearrangement. For each sample, productive Simpson clonality was calculated by taking the square root of Simpson's diversity index across productive rearrangements. TCRdb carries this immuneACCESS record with in-frame sequences only. Its versions omit some clonotypes, under half of them owing to an unresolved V gene in the studies checked, with the rest unexplained. V, J and clone size derive from that table, while D and trimming were established from the DNA sequence. The sample table records some 140,000 clones; 80% to 90% of these occur just once. The ten biggest clones cover about 13% of the sample.

This sequence originates from a human donor in a cohort sampled during active COVID-19. Sequenced sample: peripheral blood.

The CDR3 protein sequence reads: CASRREDTSFGELFF. The nucleotides are TGTGCCAGCAGAAGAGAGGACACCAGCTTCGGGGAGCTGTTTTTT. The chain was built from TRBV2 and TRBJ2-2; TRBD1 might be the D gene, on 5 matching bases. Including cysteine and phenylalanine, the CDR3 has 15 amino acids. Only the CDR3 portion is preserved as DNA: 45 bases, with reading frame beginning at the first base. The germline V gene sets CDR1 to SNHLY and CDR2 to FYNNEI. Deletion took 6 bases off V and 7 bases off J, with a span of 18 bases between the germline ends.